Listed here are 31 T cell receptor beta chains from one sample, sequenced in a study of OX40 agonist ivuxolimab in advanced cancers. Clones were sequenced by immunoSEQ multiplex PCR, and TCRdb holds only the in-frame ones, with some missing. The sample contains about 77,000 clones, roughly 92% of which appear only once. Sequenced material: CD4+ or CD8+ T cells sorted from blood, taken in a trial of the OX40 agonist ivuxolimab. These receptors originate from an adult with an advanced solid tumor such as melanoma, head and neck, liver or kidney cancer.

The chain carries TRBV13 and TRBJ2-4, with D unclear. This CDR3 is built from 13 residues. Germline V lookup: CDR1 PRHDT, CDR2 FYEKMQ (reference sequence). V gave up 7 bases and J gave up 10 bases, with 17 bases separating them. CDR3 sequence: CASTLGQREIQYF. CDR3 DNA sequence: TGTGCCAGCACCCTAGGTCAGCGTGAGATTCAGTACTTC. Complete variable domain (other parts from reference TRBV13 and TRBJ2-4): AAGVIQSPRHLIKEKRETATLKCYPIPRHDTVYWYQQGPGQDPQFLISFYEKMQSDKGSIPDRFSAQQFSDYHSELNMSSLELGDSALYFCASTLGQREIQYFGAGTRLSVL.

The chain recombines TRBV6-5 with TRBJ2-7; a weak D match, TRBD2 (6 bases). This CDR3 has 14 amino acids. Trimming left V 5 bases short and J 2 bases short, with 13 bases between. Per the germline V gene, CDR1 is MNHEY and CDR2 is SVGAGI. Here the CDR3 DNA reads TGTGCCAGCAGTAAGCTAGCGACTGCCTACGAGCAGTACTTC. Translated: CASSKLATAYEQYF.

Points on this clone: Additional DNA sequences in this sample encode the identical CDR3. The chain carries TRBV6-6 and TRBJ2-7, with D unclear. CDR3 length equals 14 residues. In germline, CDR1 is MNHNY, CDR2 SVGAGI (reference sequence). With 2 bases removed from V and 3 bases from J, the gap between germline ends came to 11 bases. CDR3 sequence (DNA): TGTGCCAGCAGTTACGAGGCAGGCAGCTACGAGCAGTACTTC. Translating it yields CASSYEAGSYEQYF.

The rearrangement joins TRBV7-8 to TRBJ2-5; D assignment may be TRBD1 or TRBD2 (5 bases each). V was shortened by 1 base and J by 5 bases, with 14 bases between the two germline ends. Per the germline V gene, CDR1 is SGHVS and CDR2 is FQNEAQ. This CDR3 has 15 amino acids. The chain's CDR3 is CASSLGGAMRETQYF. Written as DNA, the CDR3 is TGTGCCAGCAGCTTAGGAGGGGCGATGAGGGAGACCCAGTACTTC.

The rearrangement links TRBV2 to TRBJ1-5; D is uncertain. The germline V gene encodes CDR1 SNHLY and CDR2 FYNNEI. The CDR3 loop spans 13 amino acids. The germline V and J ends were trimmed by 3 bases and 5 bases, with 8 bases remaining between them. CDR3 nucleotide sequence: TGTGCCAGCAGTGATATGAGGGATCAGCCCCAGCATTTT. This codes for CASSDMRDQPQHF. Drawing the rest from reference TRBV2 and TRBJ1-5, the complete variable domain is EPEVTQTPSHQVTQMGQEVILRCVPISNHLYFYWYRQILGQKVEFLVSFYNNEISEKSEIFDDQFSVERPDGSNFTLKIRSTKLEDSAMYFCASSDMRDQPQHFGDGTRLSIL.

CDR3: CASSLEDWAFF. The CDR3 bases are TGTGCCAGCAGCTTAGAGGATTGGGCTTTCTTT. The chain uses TRBV11-2 and TRBJ1-1, with unresolved D. The germline V gene encodes CDR1 SGHAT and CDR2 FQNNGV. This CDR3 has 11 amino acids. Deletions cut 0 bases from V and 11 bases from J, with 7 bases between. Together with reference TRBV11-2 and TRBJ1-1, the CDR3 gives the full variable domain: EAGVAQSPRYKIIEKRQSVAFWCNPISGHATLYWYQQILGQGPKLLIQFQNNGVVDDSQLPKDRFSAERLKGVDSTLKIQPAKLEDSAVYLCASSLEDWAFFGQGTRLTVV.

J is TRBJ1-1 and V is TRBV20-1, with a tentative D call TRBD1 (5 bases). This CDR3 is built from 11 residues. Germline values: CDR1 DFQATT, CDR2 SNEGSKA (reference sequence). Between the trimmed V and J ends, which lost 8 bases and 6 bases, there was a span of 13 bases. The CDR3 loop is CSYQTTAEAFF. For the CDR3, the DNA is TGCAGTTACCAAACGACAGCTGAAGCTTTCTTT.

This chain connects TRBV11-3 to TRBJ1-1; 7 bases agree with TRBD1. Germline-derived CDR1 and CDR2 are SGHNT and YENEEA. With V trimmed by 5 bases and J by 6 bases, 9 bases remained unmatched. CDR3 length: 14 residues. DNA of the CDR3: TGTGCCAGCAGCCAATTCCTACAGGGGTCTGAAGCTTTCTTT. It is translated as CASSQFLQGSEAFF.

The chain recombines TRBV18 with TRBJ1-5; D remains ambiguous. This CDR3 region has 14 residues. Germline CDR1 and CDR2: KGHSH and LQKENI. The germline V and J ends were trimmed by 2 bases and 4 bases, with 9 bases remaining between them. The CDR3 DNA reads TGTGCCAGCTCACCAGGGCAAGGGAATCAGCCCCAGCATTTT. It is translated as CASSPGQGNQPQHF.

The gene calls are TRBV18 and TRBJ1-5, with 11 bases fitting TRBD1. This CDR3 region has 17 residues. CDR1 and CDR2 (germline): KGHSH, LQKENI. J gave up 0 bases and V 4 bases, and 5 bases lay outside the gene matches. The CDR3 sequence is CASSRGTGGTSNQPQHF. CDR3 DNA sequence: TGTGCCAGCTCACGCGGGACAGGGGGGACTAGCAATCAGCCCCAGCATTTT.

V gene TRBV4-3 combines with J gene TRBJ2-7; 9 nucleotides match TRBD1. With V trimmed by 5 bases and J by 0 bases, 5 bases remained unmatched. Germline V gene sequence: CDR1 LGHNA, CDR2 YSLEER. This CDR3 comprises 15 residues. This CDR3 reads CASSYGQGNSYEQYF. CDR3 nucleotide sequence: TGCGCCAGCAGCTACGGACAGGGGAACTCCTACGAGCAGTACTTC.

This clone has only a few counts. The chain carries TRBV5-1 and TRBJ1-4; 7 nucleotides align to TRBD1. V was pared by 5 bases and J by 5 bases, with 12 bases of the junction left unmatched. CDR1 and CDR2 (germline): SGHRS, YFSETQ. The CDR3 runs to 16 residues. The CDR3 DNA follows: TGCGCCAGCAGTCAGACCCCGGGACAGTCGAATGAAAAACTGTTTTTT. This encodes CASSQTPGQSNEKLFF.

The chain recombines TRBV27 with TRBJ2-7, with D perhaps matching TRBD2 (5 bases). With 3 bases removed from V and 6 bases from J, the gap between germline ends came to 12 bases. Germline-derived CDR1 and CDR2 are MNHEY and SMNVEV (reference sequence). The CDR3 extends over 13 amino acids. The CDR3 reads CASSFRHGGEQYF. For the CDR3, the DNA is TGTGCCAGCAGTTTCCGTCATGGAGGCGAGCAGTACTTC.

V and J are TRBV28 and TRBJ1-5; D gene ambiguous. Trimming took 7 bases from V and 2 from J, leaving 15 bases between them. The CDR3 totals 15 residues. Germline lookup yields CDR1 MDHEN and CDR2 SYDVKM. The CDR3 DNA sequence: TGTGCCAGCACCCAGAGACGGTCCCGCAATCAGCCCCAGCATTTT. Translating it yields CASTQRRSRNQPQHF.

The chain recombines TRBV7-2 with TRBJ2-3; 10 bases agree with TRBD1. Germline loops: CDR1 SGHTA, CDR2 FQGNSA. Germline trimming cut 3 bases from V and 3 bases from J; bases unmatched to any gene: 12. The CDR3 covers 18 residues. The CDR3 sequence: CASSLVPGQGIGTDTQYF. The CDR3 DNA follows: TGTGCCAGCAGCTTGGTTCCGGGACAGGGGATAGGGACAGATACGCAGTATTTT. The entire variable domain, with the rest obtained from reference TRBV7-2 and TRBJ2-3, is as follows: GAGVSQSPSNKVTEKGKDVELRCDPISGHTALYWYRQSLGQGLEFLIYFQGNSAPDKSGLPSDRFSAERTGGSVSTLTIQRTQQEDSAVYLCASSLVPGQGIGTDTQYFGPGTRLTVL.

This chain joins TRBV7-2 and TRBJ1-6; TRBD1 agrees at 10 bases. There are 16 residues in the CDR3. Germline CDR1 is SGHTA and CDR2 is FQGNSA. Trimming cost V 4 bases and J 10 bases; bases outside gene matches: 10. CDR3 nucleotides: TGTGCCAGCAGCTCCCAGACAGGGGGCAATGGCTCACCCCTCCACTTT. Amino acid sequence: CASSSQTGGNGSPLHF.

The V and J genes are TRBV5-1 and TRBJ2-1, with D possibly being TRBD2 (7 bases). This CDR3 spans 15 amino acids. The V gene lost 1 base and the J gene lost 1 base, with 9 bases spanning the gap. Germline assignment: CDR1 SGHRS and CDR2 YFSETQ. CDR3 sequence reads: CASSLSGTSYNEQFF. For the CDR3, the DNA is TGCGCCAGCAGCTTGAGCGGGACATCCTACAATGAGCAGTTCTTC.

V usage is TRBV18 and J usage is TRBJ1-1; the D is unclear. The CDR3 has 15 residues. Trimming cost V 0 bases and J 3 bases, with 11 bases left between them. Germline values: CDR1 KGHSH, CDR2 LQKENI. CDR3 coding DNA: TGTGCCAGCTCACCACCGCCGGGGAGGGACACTGAAGCTTTCTTT. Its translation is CASSPPPGRDTEAFF.

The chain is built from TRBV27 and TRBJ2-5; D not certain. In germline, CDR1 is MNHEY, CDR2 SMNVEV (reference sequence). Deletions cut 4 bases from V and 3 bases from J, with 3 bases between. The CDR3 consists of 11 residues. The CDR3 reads CASSSEETQYF. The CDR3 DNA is TGTGCCAGCAGTTCCGAAGAGACCCAGTACTTC.

Here the CDR3 DNA reads TGCGCCAGCAGCCAAGCTATTTCCGGAGGGGAGCAGTTCTTC. Its protein product is CASSQAISGGEQFF. The rearrangement joins TRBV4-3 to TRBJ2-1; weak D call: TRBD2 (6 bases). Trimming took 1 base from V and 10 from J, leaving 14 bases between them. The germline V gene has CDR1 LGHNA and CDR2 YSLEER. The CDR3 consists of 14 residues.

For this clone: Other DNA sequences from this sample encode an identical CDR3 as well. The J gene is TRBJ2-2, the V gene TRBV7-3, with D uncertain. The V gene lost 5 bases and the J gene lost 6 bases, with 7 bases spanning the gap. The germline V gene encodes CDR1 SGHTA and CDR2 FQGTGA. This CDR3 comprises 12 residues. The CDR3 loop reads CASSLISGELFF. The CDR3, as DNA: TGTGCCAGCAGCCTTATTTCCGGGGAGCTGTTTTTT.

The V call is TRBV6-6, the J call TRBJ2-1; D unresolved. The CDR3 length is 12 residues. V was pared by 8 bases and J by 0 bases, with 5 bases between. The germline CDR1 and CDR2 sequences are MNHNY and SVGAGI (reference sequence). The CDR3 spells CASRVSYNEQFF. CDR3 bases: TGTGCCAGCCGGGTCTCCTACAATGAGCAGTTCTTC.

The CDR3 DNA sequence: TGTGCCAGCAGCCCCACGAACACCGGGGAGCTGTTTTTT. This gives the protein CASSPTNTGELFF. The chain links TRBV11-3 to TRBJ2-2, with D unresolved. Looked up from germline, CDR1 is SGHNT and CDR2 is YENEEA. The CDR3 contains 13 residues. V was pared by 5 bases and J by 0 bases, with 4 bases between.

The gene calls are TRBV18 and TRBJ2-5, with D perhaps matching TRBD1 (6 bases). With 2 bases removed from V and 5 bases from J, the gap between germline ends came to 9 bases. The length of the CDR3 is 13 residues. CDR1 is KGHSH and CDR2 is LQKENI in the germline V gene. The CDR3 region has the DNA TGTGCCAGCTCACCATGGCAGGGGGAGACCCAGTACTTC. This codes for CASSPWQGETQYF.

The DNA of the CDR3 is TGTGCCAGCAGCAAGGGGGACACTCGAAGTAGCAATCAGCCCCAGCATTTT. As protein: CASSKGDTRSSNQPQHF. This rearrangement joins TRBV21-1 to TRBJ1-5; the table's D call of TRBD1 was not tested on the DNA. TRBV21-1 constitutes a pseudogene. The CDR3 is made up of 17 amino acids.

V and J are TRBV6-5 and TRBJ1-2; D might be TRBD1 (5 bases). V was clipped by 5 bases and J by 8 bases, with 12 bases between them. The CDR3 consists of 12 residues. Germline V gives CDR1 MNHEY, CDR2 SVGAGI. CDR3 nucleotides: TGTGCCAGCAGTGGATGGGGGGAGGGCTACACCTTC. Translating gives CASSGWGEGYTF.

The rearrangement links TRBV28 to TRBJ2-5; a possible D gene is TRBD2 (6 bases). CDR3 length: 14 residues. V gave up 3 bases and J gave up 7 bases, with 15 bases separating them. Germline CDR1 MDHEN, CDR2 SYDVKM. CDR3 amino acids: CASSFLAGPSTQYF. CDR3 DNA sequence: TGTGCCAGCAGTTTTCTGGCGGGGCCATCGACCCAGTACTTC.

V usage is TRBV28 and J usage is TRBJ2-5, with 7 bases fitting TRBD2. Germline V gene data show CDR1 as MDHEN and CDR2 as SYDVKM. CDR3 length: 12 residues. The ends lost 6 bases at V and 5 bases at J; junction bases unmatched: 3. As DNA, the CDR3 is TGTGCCAGCAGGGGAGGGGTTGAGACCCAGTACTTC. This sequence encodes CASRGGVETQYF.

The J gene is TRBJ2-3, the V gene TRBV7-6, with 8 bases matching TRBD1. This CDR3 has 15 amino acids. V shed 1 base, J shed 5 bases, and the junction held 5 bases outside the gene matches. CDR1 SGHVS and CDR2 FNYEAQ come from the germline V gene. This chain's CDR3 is CASSLGTGYKDTQYF. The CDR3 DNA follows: TGTGCCAGCAGCTTAGGGACAGGGTATAAAGATACGCAGTATTTT.

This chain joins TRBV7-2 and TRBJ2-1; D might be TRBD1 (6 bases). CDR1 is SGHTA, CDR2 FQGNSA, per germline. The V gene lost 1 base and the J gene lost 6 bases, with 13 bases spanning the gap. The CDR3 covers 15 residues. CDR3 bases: TGTGCCAGCAGCTTAGAGGCGGACAGAACCAATGAGCAGTTCTTC. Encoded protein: CASSLEADRTNEQFF.

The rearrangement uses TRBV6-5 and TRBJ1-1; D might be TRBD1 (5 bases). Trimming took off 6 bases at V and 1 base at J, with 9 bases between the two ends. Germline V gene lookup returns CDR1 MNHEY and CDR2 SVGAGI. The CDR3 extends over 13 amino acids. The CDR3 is CASRVTGNTEAFF. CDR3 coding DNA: TGTGCCAGCAGAGTTACAGGGAACACTGAAGCTTTCTTT.